Listed below are T cell receptor beta chains from one sample, sequenced in a study of cytomegalovirus exposure and HLA in healthy donors. The method was immunoSEQ multiplex PCR; TCRdb's version includes in-frame clones alone and lacks a portion of them. This sample has over 75,000 clones, with 70% to 85% found just once. The sample taken for sequencing was PBMCs. The receptor set was obtained from a woman aged 50 to 65 in good health and CMV-seronegative. Each CDR3 is given with its conserved first and last residue. D genes are given only for firm matches. Size is omitted from some rows. Given values are once, few, many or a class for expanded clones.

abundance,v_gene,j_gene,d_gene,CDR3aa,CDR3nt
once,TRBV4-1,TRBJ2-3,NA,CASSQDGARTDTQYF,TGCGCCAGCAGCCAAGATGGGGCCCGCACAGATACGCAGTATTTT
NA,TRBV29-1,TRBJ2-5,NA,CSVDGKKAGRGGETQYF,TGCAGCGTTGACGGGAAAAAGGCGGGACGTGGGGGAGAGACCCAGTACTTC
NA,TRBV5-1,TRBJ2-1,TRBD1,CASSLAGTGGNEQFF,TGCGCCAGCAGCTTGGCAGGGACAGGGGGGAATGAGCAGTTCTTC
few,TRBV19,TRBJ1-2,NA,CASSIGDRMYGYTF,TGTGCCAGTAGTATAGGTGACAGGATGTATGGCTACACCTTC
NA,TRBV11-1,TRBJ1-2,NA,CASSLRQANYGYTF,TGTGCCAGCAGCTTACGCCAGGCTAACTATGGCTACACCTTC
few,TRBV27,TRBJ2-7,NA,CASSLDLTTSFYEQYF,TGTGCCAGCAGTTTAGACCTTACTACTAGCTTCTACGAGCAGTACTTC
NA,TRBV7-9,TRBJ2-1,TRBD2,CASSNIPRTSGVGEQFF,TGTGCCAGCAGCAATATCCCTCGGACTAGCGGGGTAGGGGAGCAGTTCTTC
NA,TRBV11-1,TRBJ2-2,TRBD1,CASSLGGTGTGELFF,TGTGCCAGCAGCTTAGGCGGGACAGGGACCGGGGAGCTGTTTTTT
few,TRBV6-1,TRBJ2-3,TRBD1,CASSEPPGQGDDTQYF,TGTGCCAGCAGTGAACCGCCGGGACAGGGGGACGATACGCAGTATTTT
NA,TRBV5-1,TRBJ1-1,TRBD1,CASSLGQENTEAFF,TGCGCCAGCAGCCTGGGACAGGAGAACACTGAAGCTTTCTTT
NA,TRBV10-3,TRBJ1-1,NA,CAISESKSAEPFF,TGTGCCATCAGTGAGTCGAAGTCGGCGGAACCGTTCTTT
NA,TRBV2,TRBJ1-6,NA,CASSERRGGAESPLHF,TGTGCCAGCAGTGAAAGGCGGGGGGGCGCGGAATCACCCCTCCACTTT
NA,TRBV19,TRBJ1-1,NA,CASTPWGGGFEAFF,TGTGCCAGTACCCCTTGGGGGGGCGGTTTTGAAGCTTTCTTT
NA,TRBV2,TRBJ2-3,NA,CASSDLGVGSPSTDTQYF,TGTGCCAGCAGTGACTTGGGCGTAGGTAGTCCAAGCACAGATACGCAGTATTTT
NA,TRBV4-1,TRBJ1-3,TRBD1,CASSQVGDRGGHKGNTIYF,TGCGCCAGCAGCCAAGTCGGGGACAGGGGGGGACACAAGGGAAACACCATATATTTT
NA,TRBV28,TRBJ2-7,NA,CASSLNDSPSYEQYF,TGTGCCAGCAGTTTGAATGACAGCCCTTCCTACGAGCAGTACTTC
few,TRBV9,TRBJ1-3,NA,CASSVGSVSGNTIYF,TGTGCCAGCAGCGTAGGGAGTGTCTCTGGAAACACCATATATTTT
NA,TRBV7-6,TRBJ2-7,TRBD2,CASSLAGGGEQYF,TGTGCCAGCAGCTTAGCCGGGGGGGGTGAGCAGTACTTC
NA,TRBV7-2,TRBJ1-1,TRBD1,CASSLGQGSLNTEAFF,TGTGCCAGCAGCCTCGGACAGGGGAGTTTAAACACTGAAGCTTTCTTT
NA,TRBV11-2,TRBJ1-1,NA,CASSLPGGNTEAFF,TGTGCCAGCAGCCTCCCCGGCGGGAACACTGAAGCTTTCTTT
NA,TRBV18,TRBJ1-5,NA,CASSPPGGTSNQPQHF,TGTGCCAGCTCACCACCAGGAGGGACGAGCAATCAGCCCCAGCATTTT
NA,TRBV9,TRBJ1-1,TRBD1,CASGTGGFNTEAFF,TGTGCCAGTGGGACAGGGGGTTTCAACACTGAAGCTTTCTTT
NA,TRBV6-5,TRBJ2-1,TRBD1,CASSYARTGLGNEQFF,TGTGCCAGCAGTTACGCGCGGACAGGGTTGGGCAATGAGCAGTTCTTC
NA,TRBV28,TRBJ1-2,NA,CASSDSLNYGYTF,TGTGCCAGCAGTGACAGTCTAAACTATGGCTACACCTTC
NA,TRBV10-3,TRBJ1-1,NA,CAISESILGGPTEAFF,TGTGCCATCAGTGAGTCTATCCTCGGGGGGCCCACTGAAGCTTTCTTT
NA,TRBV19,TRBJ2-7,TRBD1,CASSISRGHAYEQYF,TGTGCCAGTAGTATTTCCAGGGGGCATGCCTACGAGCAGTACTTC
NA,TRBV7-2,TRBJ1-2,NA,CASSLAGGGRVFGYTF,TGTGCCAGCAGCTTAGCGGGGGGTGGCAGGGTATTTGGCTACACCTTC
NA,TRBV6-5,TRBJ2-7,NA,CASSYRPTGTYEQYF,TGTGCCAGCAGTTACCGACCTACAGGGACCTACGAGCAGTACTTC
NA,TRBV2,TRBJ1-3,NA,CASSDRISSGNTIYF,TGTGCCAGCAGTGACAGGATTAGCTCTGGAAACACCATATATTTT
NA,TRBV10-3,TRBJ2-1,TRBD2,CAISLAGSVDEQFF,TGTGCCATCAGTTTAGCGGGGAGCGTGGATGAGCAGTTCTTC
NA,TRBV28,TRBJ2-7,NA,CASRNGYEQYF,TGTGCCAGCAGGAACGGGTACGAGCAGTACTTC
NA,TRBV15,TRBJ2-5,NA,CATSTQGSQETQYF,TGTGCCACCAGCACCCAGGGGTCCCAAGAGACCCAGTACTTC
few,TRBV7-9,TRBJ1-4,TRBD1,CASSTFRDRNEKLFF,TGTGCCAGCAGCACTTTCAGGGACAGAAATGAAAAACTGTTTTTT
few,TRBV19,TRBJ1-5,NA,CASGGGPGRNNQPQHF,TGTGCCAGTGGGGGGGGACCCGGGAGGAACAATCAGCCCCAGCATTTT
NA,TRBV5-1,TRBJ1-1,NA,CASSHSTSSANTEAFF,TGCGCCAGCAGCCACAGCACTTCGTCGGCGAACACTGAAGCTTTCTTT
NA,TRBV4-1,TRBJ2-3,TRBD1,CASSQDGDSSSTDTQYF,TGCGCCAGCAGCCAAGATGGGGACAGTTCTAGCACAGATACGCAGTATTTT
once,TRBV5-1,TRBJ2-7,NA,CASSLDWRENEQYF,TGCGCCAGCAGCTTGGATTGGCGGGAAAACGAGCAGTACTTC
NA,TRBV5-1,TRBJ2-5,NA,CASSLRNPGETQYF,TGCGCCAGCAGCTTGCGCAATCCCGGGGAGACCCAGTACTTC
NA,TRBV7-3,TRBJ1-1,NA,CASSTTVDTEAFF,TGTGCCAGCAGCACCACAGTTGACACTGAAGCTTTCTTT